The 19 T cell receptor beta chains below all came from one sample that was sequenced in a study of PD-1 blockade in mismatch repair-deficient tumors. Data came from immunoSEQ multiplex PCR; TCRdb stores just in-frame clones and leaves some out. Of over 75,000 clones listed, over 75% were seen once; the top ten hold approximately 2.7%. The sequencing here drew on peripheral blood, taken 12 weeks after starting pembrolizumab. The origin of the receptors is an adult with mismatch repair-deficient cancer.

The rearrangement uses TRBV19 and TRBJ2-3; no definite D call. There are 13 residues in the CDR3. Trimming removed 0 bases at V and 5 bases at J, with 6 bases between. Per the germline V gene, CDR1 is LNHDA and CDR2 is SQIVND (reference sequence). The chain's CDR3 is CASSIDSQDTQYF. CDR3 in DNA: TGTGCCAGTAGTATAGACAGTCAAGATACGCAGTATTTT.

The chain joins TRBV5-4 to TRBJ2-5; TRBD2 agrees at 12 bases. V shed 7 bases, J shed 11 bases, and the junction held 12 bases outside the gene matches. CDR1 SGHNT and CDR2 YYREEE come from the germline V gene (reference sequence). This CDR3 is 14 amino acids long. Here the CDR3 DNA reads TGTGCCAGCTCTTGGACTAGCGGGGATGTCAAGCAGTACTTC. Its protein product is CASSWTSGDVKQYF.

The chain is built from TRBV30 and TRBJ1-1; possibly TRBD1 for D (6 bases). In germline, CDR1 is GTSNPN, CDR2 SVGIG (reference sequence). V lost 3 bases, J lost 2 bases, and 10 bases lay in between. The CDR3 loop spans 13 amino acids. DNA of the CDR3: TGTGCCTGGAGGAGACAGGTAAACACTGAAGCTTTCTTT. It specifies CAWRRQVNTEAFF.

The chain has TRBV18 and TRBJ2-6; 9 bases map to TRBD1. The germline V gene has CDR1 KGHSH and CDR2 LQKENI. Unmatched junction bases numbered 7, after V lost 3 bases and J lost 1 base. The CDR3 runs to 18 residues. This CDR3 reads CASSPWTGDDSGANVLTF. In DNA form, the CDR3 reads TGTGCCAGCTCACCTTGGACAGGGGATGATTCTGGGGCCAACGTCCTGACTTTC.

V is TRBV7-2 and J is TRBJ1-1; unclear D gene. The CDR3 consists of 12 residues. CDR1 is SGHTA, CDR2 FQGNSA, per germline. Trimming cost V 2 bases and J 4 bases, with 5 bases left between them. The CDR3 DNA follows: TGTGCCAGCAGCTTATTTTTCACTGAAGCTTTCTTT. Translation gives CASSLFFTEAFF.

The V call is TRBV9, the J call TRBJ2-1; weak D call: TRBD2 (5 bases). CDR1 is SGDLS and CDR2 is YYNGEE in the germline V gene. The germline V and J ends were trimmed by 7 bases and 10 bases, with 18 bases remaining between them. The CDR3 length is 13 residues. CDR3: CASSDSGNLEQFF. CDR3 bases: TGTGCCAGCTCCGACTCGGGGAACTTAGAGCAGTTCTTC. Variable domain in full (rest from reference TRBV9 and TRBJ2-1): DSGVTQTPKHLITATGQRVTLRCSPRSGDLSVYWYQQSLDQGLQFLIQYYNGEERAKGNILERFSAQQFPDLHSELNLSSLELGDSALYFCASSDSGNLEQFFGPGTRLTVL.

V is TRBV19 and J is TRBJ2-3; the match to TRBD1 covers 7 bases. Germline V gene sequence: CDR1 LNHDA, CDR2 SQIVND (reference sequence). Losses at the gene ends were 3 bases for V and 5 bases for J; bases not matched to a gene: 5. The CDR3 has 14 amino acids. The CDR3 reads CASSIGQVGDTQYF. CDR3 sequence (DNA): TGTGCCAGTAGTATCGGACAGGTAGGAGATACGCAGTATTTT. Using reference TRBV19 and TRBJ2-3 for the parts outside the CDR3, the full variable domain is DGGITQSPKYLFRKEGQNVTLSCEQNLNHDAMYWYRQDPGQGLRLIYYSQIVNDFQKGDIAEGYSVSREKKESFPLTVTSAQKNPTAFYLCASSIGQVGDTQYFGPGTRLTVL.

This clone was seen a single time. The V and J genes are TRBV7-9 and TRBJ2-5; 7 nucleotides line up with TRBD2. The CDR3 sequence is 14 residues long. Germline values: CDR1 SEHNR, CDR2 FQNEAQ (reference sequence). V shed 5 bases, J shed 1 base, and the junction held 4 bases outside the gene matches. The CDR3 spells CASSTRTSQETQYF. CDR3 nucleotide sequence: TGTGCCAGCAGCACGCGGACTAGCCAAGAGACCCAGTACTTC.

This chain uses TRBV9 with TRBJ2-3; 8 bases are shared with TRBD2. V shed 6 bases, J shed 5 bases, and the junction held 8 bases outside the gene matches. Germline V gene data show CDR1 as SGDLS and CDR2 as YYNGEE. The CDR3 extends over 14 amino acids. CDR3 sequence (DNA): TGTGCCAGCAACCGGGAGGGCCAAGGAGATACGCAGTATTTT. Translating it yields CASNREGQGDTQYF.

The chain recombines TRBV5-5 with TRBJ2-3; 11 nucleotides agree with TRBD2. The V gene's germline CDR1 is SGHKS and CDR2 YYEKEE (reference sequence). The V and J ends lost 2 bases and 7 bases, in that order; junction bases with no gene match: 12. The CDR3 runs 17 residues. The CDR3 reads CASSLTSGRREANTQYF. CDR3 in DNA: TGTGCCAGCAGCTTAACTAGCGGGAGAAGGGAAGCGAATACGCAGTATTTT.

The chain couples TRBV11-3 to TRBJ2-1, with 8 nucleotides matching TRBD1. J gave up 0 bases and V 1 base, and 11 bases lay outside the gene matches. The CDR3 covers 19 residues. The germline CDR1 and CDR2 sequences are SGHNT and YENEEA. Written as DNA, the CDR3 is TGTGCCAGCAGCTTAGGATTGTGGACAGGGTTGAGCTCCTACAATGAGCAGTTCTTC. Translated, it gives CASSLGLWTGLSSYNEQFF.

This clone was counted a single time. The chain couples TRBV11-2 to TRBJ2-3; possibly TRBD2 for D (5 bases). The germline V gene has CDR1 SGHAT and CDR2 FQNNGV. V lost 5 bases to trimming and J lost 7 bases, with 10 bases between them. The CDR3 totals 12 residues. The CDR3 nucleotides read TGTGCCAGCAGCGCCCCGGGGAATACGCAGTATTTT. This sequence encodes CASSAPGNTQYF.

This clone was seen only once. This chain joins TRBV30 and TRBJ2-5; 9 bases agree with TRBD2. The germline gives CDR1 GTSNPN, CDR2 SVGIG (reference sequence). Trimming took 2 bases from V and 0 from J; bases not matched to a gene: 10. This CDR3 region has 17 residues. The DNA for the CDR3 is TGTGCCTGGAGTTCAACCCGAACTAGCGGGTACCAAGAGACCCAGTACTTC. It encodes CAWSSTRTSGYQETQYF.

This rearrangement joins TRBV28 to TRBJ2-5; 8 bases match TRBD1. CDR3 length equals 15 residues. V was pared by 6 bases and J by 4 bases, with 10 bases of the junction left unmatched. Looked up from germline, CDR1 is MDHEN and CDR2 is SYDVKM. In DNA, the CDR3 is TGTGCCAGCAGCACCCCGGACAGGGACTCAGAGACCCAGTACTTC. Translated, it gives CASSTPDRDSETQYF.

J is TRBJ1-2 and V is TRBV9; D is undetermined. V was pared by 0 bases and J by 4 bases, with 10 bases between. The CDR3 loop spans 14 amino acids. Germline assignment: CDR1 SGDLS and CDR2 YYNGEE. CDR3 amino acids: CASSVAEGGYGYTF. Written as DNA, the CDR3 is TGTGCCAGCAGCGTAGCTGAGGGTGGCTATGGCTACACCTTC.

The J gene is TRBJ1-2, the V gene TRBV6-5; D possibly corresponds to TRBD1 (5 bases). The germline gives CDR1 MNHEY, CDR2 SVGAGI. The CDR3 consists of 14 residues. V was cut by 5 bases and J by 10 bases, with 20 bases left in between. CDR3 DNA: TGTGCCAGCAGTAACGGGTGGGGCATGGATAACTACACCTTC. Residues: CASSNGWGMDNYTF.

The chain links TRBV7-2 to TRBJ1-5; D remains unclear. The germline V and J ends were trimmed by 4 bases and 0 bases, with 10 bases remaining between them. Germline V CDR1 and CDR2: SGHTA, FQGNSA. This CDR3 is built from 15 residues. The CDR3 spells CASSSPSDSNQPQHF. Here the CDR3 DNA reads TGTGCCAGCAGCTCCCCTTCAGATAGCAATCAGCCCCAGCATTTT.

The chain joins TRBV7-9 to TRBJ1-1; D not certain. From germline, CDR1 is SEHNR and CDR2 FQNEAQ (reference sequence). The CDR3 extends over 17 amino acids. Trimming removed 0 bases at V and 3 bases at J, with 17 bases between. CDR3 in DNA: TGTGCCAGCAGCTTAGCGCTTAAGAGGCTGGAATACACTGAAGCTTTCTTT. This translates into CASSLALKRLEYTEAFF.

The gene calls are TRBV6-1 and TRBJ1-5; D is perhaps TRBD1 (5 bases). There are 13 residues in the CDR3. Germline V CDR1 and CDR2: MNHNS, SASEGT. Trimming removed 6 bases at V and 7 bases at J, with 13 bases between. CDR3 amino acids: CASSQGERQPQHF. CDR3 DNA: TGTGCCAGCAGCCAGGGAGAACGACAGCCCCAGCATTTT.